This T cell receptor beta chain was obtained from a study of T cells after yellow fever vaccination. Study overall: Preparation of the low-cell-number fractions used SMART-Seq v4 Ultra Low Input.

The CDR3 length is 13 residues. V lost 3 bases, J lost 3 bases, and 8 bases lay in between. Germline CDR1 and CDR2: SGHTA and FQGTGA. Ten or more counts support this clonotype. Its antigen is undetermined. TCR cDNA, made by 5'RACE template switching, carried an added universal primer site and UMIs. TCRdb re-called the 5' RACE reads through MiXCR, storing one row per CDR3 protein. The sample consists of roughly 180,000 distinct CDR3 sequences, 5.5% to 7.5% of them appearing once. Study-level results: From the bulk population, abundant clonotypes could contaminate and appear within FACS-sorted repertoires. At around 95% for CD4 and 70% to 90% for CD8, most primary-vaccination clones showed up again after the booster.

The TCR originated in a young man who received the YFV17D yellow fever vaccine. The rearrangement uses TRBV7-3 and TRBJ1-1; D uncertain. This sample comprised CD4+ T cells sorted from PBMCs, obtained on the day of the first yellow fever vaccination. This chain's CDR3 is CASSLLRDTEAFF. The CDR3 bases are TGTGCCAGCAGCTTGCTTAGGGACACTGAAGCTTTCTTT.